A single T cell receptor beta chain is shown here with its context. The sample comes from a study of blood T cell repertoires in COVID-19. Produced via immunoSEQ multiplex PCR; TCRdb's table is partial and in-frame only. Seen here are 230,000 or so clones, around 90% observed once, and the top ten hold about 2.1%. Germline lookup yields CDR1 MNHEY and CDR2 SMNVEV (reference sequence). Between the trimmed V and J ends, which lost 4 bases and 7 bases, there was a span of 20 bases. The CDR3 is 16 amino acids. Patients from Seattle were sampled longitudinally, starting during active infection. Sequencing was done on a sample of peripheral blood. V gene TRBV27 combines with J gene TRBJ2-4, with a possible D match to TRBD1 (6 bases). The receptor's source is an older woman with COVID-19, enrolled during active disease. The CDR3 loop is CASSSLLGAPWNIQYF. The DNA of the CDR3 is TGTGCCAGCAGTTCGCTTCTGGGGGCGCCGTGGAACATTCAGTACTTC.